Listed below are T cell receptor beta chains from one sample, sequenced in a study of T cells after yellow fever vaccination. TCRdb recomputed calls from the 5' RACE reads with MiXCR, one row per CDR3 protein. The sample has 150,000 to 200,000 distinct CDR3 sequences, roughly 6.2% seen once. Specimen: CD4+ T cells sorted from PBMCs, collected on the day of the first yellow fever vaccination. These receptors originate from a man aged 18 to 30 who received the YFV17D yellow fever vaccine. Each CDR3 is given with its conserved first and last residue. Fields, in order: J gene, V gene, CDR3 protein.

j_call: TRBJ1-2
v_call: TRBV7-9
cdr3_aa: CASSSERVYGYTF

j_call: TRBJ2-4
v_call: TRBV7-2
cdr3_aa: CASSRPVPKNIQYF

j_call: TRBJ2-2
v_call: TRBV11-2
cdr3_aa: CASSSSFAPNTGELFF

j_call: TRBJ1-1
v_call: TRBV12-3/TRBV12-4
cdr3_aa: CASSLRVPNTEAFF

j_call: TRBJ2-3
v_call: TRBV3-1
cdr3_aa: CASSPWGVGTDTQYF

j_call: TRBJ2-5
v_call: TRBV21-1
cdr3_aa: CASSPRFWGGRETQYF

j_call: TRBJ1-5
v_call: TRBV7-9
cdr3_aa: CASSFDREVQPQHF

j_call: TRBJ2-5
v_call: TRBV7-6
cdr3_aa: CASSPPINRGVETQYF

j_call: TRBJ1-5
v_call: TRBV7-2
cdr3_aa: CASSATMEIAPQHF

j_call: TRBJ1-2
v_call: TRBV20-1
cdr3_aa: CSARTQGLVGGYTF

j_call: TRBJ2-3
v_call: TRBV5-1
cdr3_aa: CASGAGSTDTQYF

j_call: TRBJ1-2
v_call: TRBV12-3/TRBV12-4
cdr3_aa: CASSLDPGGEYYGYTF

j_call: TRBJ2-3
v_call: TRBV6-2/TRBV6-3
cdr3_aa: CASSYLSSLTDTQYF

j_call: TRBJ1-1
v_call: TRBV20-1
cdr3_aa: CSAMGGQNTEAFF

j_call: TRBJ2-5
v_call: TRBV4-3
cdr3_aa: CASSQGPVRETQYF

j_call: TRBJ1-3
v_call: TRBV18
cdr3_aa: CASSPLAGSGNTIYF

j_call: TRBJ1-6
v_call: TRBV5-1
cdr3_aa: CASSFSTGQSPLHF

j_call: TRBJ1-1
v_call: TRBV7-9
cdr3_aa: CASSSGRTEAFF

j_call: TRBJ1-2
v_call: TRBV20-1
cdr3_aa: CSARDAGTYYGYTF

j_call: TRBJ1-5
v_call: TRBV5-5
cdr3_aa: CASSLASLTFAPQHF

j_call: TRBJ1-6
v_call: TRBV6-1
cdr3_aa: CASSEFTGAYDSPLHF

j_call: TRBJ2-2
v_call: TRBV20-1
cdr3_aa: CSARDIWGSRRTGELFF

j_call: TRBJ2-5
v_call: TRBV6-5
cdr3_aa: CASSYSGGAETQYF

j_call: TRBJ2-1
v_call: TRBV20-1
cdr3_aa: CSAGPRGVYNEQFF

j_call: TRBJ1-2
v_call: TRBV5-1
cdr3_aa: CASRGTVTSNGYTF

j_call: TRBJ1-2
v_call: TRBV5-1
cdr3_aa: CASSPRGDGGYTF

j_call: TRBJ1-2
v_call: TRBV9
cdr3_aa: CASSAGTVLYGYTF

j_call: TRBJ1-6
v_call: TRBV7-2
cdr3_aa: CASSLSGQGSHNSPLHF

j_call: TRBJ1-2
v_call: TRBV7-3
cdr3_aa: CASSLTGQETMNYGYTF

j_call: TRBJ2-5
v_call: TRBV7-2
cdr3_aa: CASSDPGTNQETQYF

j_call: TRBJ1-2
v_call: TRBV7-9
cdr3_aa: CASSPGGDGTGYTF

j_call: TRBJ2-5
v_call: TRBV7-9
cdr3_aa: CASRQEETQYF

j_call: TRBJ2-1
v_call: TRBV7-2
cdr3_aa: CASSRRGGPSYNEQFF

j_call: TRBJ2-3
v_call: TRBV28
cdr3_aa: CASSRQPSTDTQYF

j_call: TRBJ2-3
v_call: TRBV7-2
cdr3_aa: CASSLVGGGACDTQYF

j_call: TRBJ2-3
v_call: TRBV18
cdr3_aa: CASSPPLSFTDTQYF

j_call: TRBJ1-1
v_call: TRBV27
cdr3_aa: CASGSQDNTEAFF

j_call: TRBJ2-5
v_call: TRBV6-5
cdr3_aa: CASSYSNPAGGETQYF

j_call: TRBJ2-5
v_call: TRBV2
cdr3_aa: CASSSDEETQYF

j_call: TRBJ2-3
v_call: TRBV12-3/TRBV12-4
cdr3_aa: CASSLIGSGGADTQYF

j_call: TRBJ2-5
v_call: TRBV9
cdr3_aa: CASSMGQGAEETQYF

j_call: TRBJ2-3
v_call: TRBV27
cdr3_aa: CASWRGGRGTQYF